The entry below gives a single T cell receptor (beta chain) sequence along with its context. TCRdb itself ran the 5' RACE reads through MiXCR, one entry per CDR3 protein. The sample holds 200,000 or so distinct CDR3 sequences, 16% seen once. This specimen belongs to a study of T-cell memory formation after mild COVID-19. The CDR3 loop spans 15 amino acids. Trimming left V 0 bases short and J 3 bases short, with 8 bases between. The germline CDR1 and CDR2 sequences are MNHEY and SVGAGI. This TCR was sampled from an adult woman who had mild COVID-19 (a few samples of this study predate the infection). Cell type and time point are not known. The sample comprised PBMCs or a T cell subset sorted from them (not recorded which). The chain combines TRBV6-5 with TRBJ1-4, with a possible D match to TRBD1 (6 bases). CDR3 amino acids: CASSYSGTPNEKLFF. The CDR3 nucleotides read TGTGCCAGCAGTTACTCGGGGACACCTAATGAAAAACTGTTTTTT.